This T cell receptor (beta chain) was obtained from a study of blood T cells in healthy people across ages. V was shortened by 0 bases and J by 0 bases, with 10 bases between the two germline ends. CDR3 length: 16 amino acids. Per germline, CDR1 SGHKS and CDR2 YYEKEE (reference sequence). Sample-barcoded 5' priming and a J-beta primer mix drove a second PCR of about 6 to 11 cycles. There were at least 2.5 million CDR3-containing paired-end reads obtained from each sample. TCRdb re-derived calls from the 5' RACE reads in MiXCR, one entry per CDR3 protein. The sample shows approximately 800,000 distinct CDR3 sequences, about 37% of them seen only once.

Sequencing was carried out using blood. The TCR sequence derives from a man aged 18 to 35 in good health. The chain joins TRBV5-5 to TRBJ1-5, with D hard to call. CDR3 DNA: TGTGCCAGCAGCTTGGCCCCGGGCCATAGCAATCAGCCCCAGCATTTT. Protein sequence: CASSLAPGHSNQPQHF. Looking up the rest from reference TRBV5-5 and TRBJ1-5 gives the full variable domain: DAGVTQSPTHLIKTRGQQVTLRCSPISGHKSVSWYQQVLGQGPQFIFQYYEKEERGRGNFPDRFSARQFPNYSSELNVNALLLGDSALYLCASSLAPGHSNQPQHFGDGTRLSIL.